The 13 T cell receptor beta chains below come from one sample, sequenced in a study of CD8 T cells in Susac syndrome. Random hexamers were used to reverse transcribe an amount of about 0.45 to 1 ug RNA. TCRdb used MiXCR to reprocess the immunoSEQ multiplex PCR reads, holding one entry per CDR3 protein. The sample records more than 150,000 distinct CDR3 sequences, 95% to 97% being singletons. The sequenced sample was CD4+ T cells from PBMCs. These receptor sequences come from a human donor with Susac syndrome.

The CDR3 reads CASHTGGANTGELFF. CDR3 coding DNA: TGTGCCAGTCATACAGGGGGAGCGAACACCGGGGAGCTGTTTTTT. The chain uses TRBV6-2 or TRBV6-3 and TRBJ2-2, with 8 bases that match TRBD1. The germline V gene encodes CDR1 MNHEY and CDR2 SVGEGT. The trim removed 9 bases at V and 0 bases at J, leaving 6 bases unmatched. The CDR3 spans 15 residues.

V and J are TRBV20-1 and TRBJ2-5, with 11 nucleotides matching TRBD2. Trimming took 6 bases from V and 7 from J; bases not matched to a gene: 16. The CDR3 runs to 16 residues. Germline values: CDR1 DFQATT, CDR2 SNEGSKA (reference sequence). CDR3 nucleotides: TGCAGTGCCCCTGGGTCCCTAGCGGGAGGCCCGGGGACCCAGTACTTC. It codes for CSAPGSLAGGPGTQYF.

This chain joins TRBV3-1 and TRBJ2-7; D gene uncertain. Germline lookup yields CDR1 LGHDT and CDR2 YNNKEL (reference sequence). The CDR3 loop spans 17 amino acids. V was shortened by 3 bases and J by 2 bases, with 20 bases between the two germline ends. CDR3 sequence reads: CASSQLHALRVTYEQYF. CDR3 coding DNA: TGTGCCAGCAGCCAGCTCCACGCCTTAAGGGTAACCTACGAGCAGTACTTC.

This chain uses TRBV9 with TRBJ1-1, with 7 positions matching TRBD1. The CDR3 totals 16 residues. The germline V gene has CDR1 SGDLS and CDR2 YYNGEE. V gave up 0 bases and J gave up 14 bases; unmatched junction bases: 19. CDR3 in amino acids: CASSVVSGTVGPLEFF. The CDR3, as DNA: TGTGCCAGCAGCGTAGTAAGCGGGACAGTGGGACCTTTAGAGTTCTTT.

This clonotype was seen a single time. The chain carries TRBV28 and TRBJ2-7; tentatively, D is TRBD2 (6 bases). The CDR3 is 16 residues long. CDR1 MDHEN and CDR2 SYDVKM come from the germline V gene. Trimming removed 3 bases from V and 0 bases from J, with 15 bases in between. The DNA of the CDR3 is TGTGCCAGCAGTTTTAGTTTGGAGGGACTCTCCTACGAGCAGTACTTC. Its protein is CASSFSLEGLSYEQYF.

The CDR3 DNA sequence: TGTGCCTGGAGTGTACCACCCACCTCGCTTGAGCAGTTCTTC. Protein product: CAWSVPPTSLEQFF. The chain links TRBV30 to TRBJ2-1; D is unclear. This CDR3 has 14 residues. Trimming stripped 0 bases from V and 9 bases from J, with 15 bases between. Germline loops: CDR1 GTSNPN, CDR2 SVGIG (reference sequence).

V and J are TRBV5-4 and TRBJ2-5; the D gene is possibly TRBD2 (5 bases). V was clipped by 5 bases and J by 5 bases, with 19 bases between them. The V gene's germline CDR1 is SGHNT and CDR2 YYREEE (reference sequence). CDR3 size: 15 residues. The CDR3 DNA is TGTGCCAGCAGGCTGGGCGGCTTTAGGGAGGAGACCCAGTACTTC. Protein product: CASRLGGFREETQYF.

The count of this clonotype is one. V gene TRBV19 combines with J gene TRBJ1-5; D is ambiguous. The ends were cut back, 3 bases at V and 0 bases at J, with 9 bases in the middle. The length of the CDR3 is 15 residues. Per the germline V gene, CDR1 is LNHDA and CDR2 is SQIVND (reference sequence). In nucleotides, the CDR3 is TGTGCCAGTAGTATTCCGCCGTATAGCAATCAGCCCCAGCATTTT. Amino acids: CASSIPPYSNQPQHF.

This clonotype was observed once. The chain couples TRBV20-1 to TRBJ1-1; weak D call: TRBD1 (5 bases). CDR3 length equals 14 residues. Germline CDR1 DFQATT, CDR2 SNEGSKA (reference sequence). The germline V and J ends were trimmed by 0 bases and 0 bases, with 8 bases remaining between them. The DNA for the CDR3 is TGCAGTGCTAGAGATTCAGGGATGAACACTGAAGCTTTCTTT. This gives the protein CSARDSGMNTEAFF.

V is TRBV5-4 and J is TRBJ1-2, with 7 bases matching TRBD1. The germline CDR1 and CDR2 sequences are SGHNT and YYREEE (reference sequence). The CDR3 sequence is 16 residues long. Trimming at V came to 1 base and at J to 2 bases, leaving 8 bases not matched to a gene. The DNA for the CDR3 is TGTGCCAGCAGCTTGTATCCGATACAGGGGAACTATGGCTACACCTTC. Its translation is CASSLYPIQGNYGYTF.

This chain links TRBV6-2 or TRBV6-3 with TRBJ2-1; 10 positions match TRBD1. CDR3 size: 13 residues. Trimming took 4 bases from V and 14 from J; bases not matched to a gene: 8. Germline CDR1 and CDR2: MNHEY and SVGEGT. CDR3 sequence: CASSFDRGRSKFF. In DNA form, the CDR3 reads TGTGCCAGCAGTTTCGACAGGGGGCGCAGTAAGTTCTTC.

The chain is built from TRBV29-1 and TRBJ2-7; tentatively, D is TRBD2 (7 bases). The CDR3 is made up of 14 amino acids. Trimming stripped 2 bases from V and 3 bases from J, with 14 bases between. CDR1 and CDR2 (germline): SQVTM, ANQGSEA. The CDR3 is CSVEPGGQSYEQYF. The CDR3 DNA is TGCAGCGTTGAACCGGGAGGACAGAGCTACGAGCAGTACTTC.

In DNA, the CDR3 is TGTGCCAGCAGCTTACCGGGTTACTACGAGCAGTACGTC. It translates to CASSLPGYYEQYV. The V gene is TRBV7-2, the J gene TRBJ2-7; D is undetermined. The CDR3 consists of 13 residues. Deletions cut 2 bases from V and 3 bases from J, with 8 bases between. The germline CDR1 and CDR2 sequences are SGHTA and FQGNSA.